Presented here are 7 T cell receptor beta chains from one specimen sequenced in a study of T cells in localized non-small cell lung cancer. Clones were read by immunoSEQ multiplex PCR, and TCRdb kept only the in-frame ones, dropping some. Counted here are almost 65,000 clones, 90% occurring once; the ten biggest clones make up almost 2%. The specimen comprised peripheral blood, sampled before any cancer treatment. The receptors derive from a woman aged 40 to 75 with stage I lung adenocarcinoma.

This clone has a handful of counts. This chain links TRBV7-2 with TRBJ1-4, with D possibly being TRBD1 (6 bases). Trimming left V 2 bases short and J 0 bases short, with 13 bases between. The CDR3 covers 17 residues. CDR1 and CDR2 (germline): SGHTA, FQGNSA. Here the CDR3 reads CASSLFSGTTTNEKLFF. Written as DNA, the CDR3 is TGTGCCAGCAGCTTATTCTCCGGGACAACAACTAATGAAAAACTGTTTTTT.

This clone was observed a single time. The V call is TRBV6-5, the J call TRBJ1-1; 8 positions agree with TRBD1. The CDR3 runs 16 residues. Unmatched junction bases numbered 8, after V lost 0 bases and J lost 5 bases. Germline-derived CDR1 and CDR2 are MNHEY and SVGAGI. This CDR3 is CASSYSIRTGRTEAFF. Written as DNA, the CDR3 is TGTGCCAGCAGTTACTCTATTAGGACAGGGCGAACTGAAGCTTTCTTT.

Points on this clone: The junction differs from germline at one of its ends, possibly a read error. V is TRBV6-4 and J is TRBJ2-7; TRBD2 matches 9 bases. Germline CDR1 reads MRHNA; CDR2 reads SNTAGT. The CDR3 is 13 residues long. CDR3 residues: CASSDSAGGYLHF. The CDR3 nucleotides read TGTGCCAGCAGTGACTCAGCGGGGGGATATTTGCACTTC.

The chain has TRBV5-1 and TRBJ1-6; D gene uncertain. V was pared by 3 bases and J by 5 bases, with 9 bases between. CDR1 and CDR2 from the germline V gene are SGHRS and YFSETQ. This CDR3 contains 14 residues. The CDR3 bases are TGCGCCAGCAGCTCCGACGGTAATAATTCACCCCTCCACTTT. Its protein product is CASSSDGNNSPLHF.

The V call is TRBV19, the J call TRBJ1-1, with D hard to call. The ends were cut back, 6 bases at V and 1 base at J, with 6 bases in the middle. CDR3 size: 12 residues. Germline values: CDR1 LNHDA, CDR2 SQIVND (reference sequence). In DNA, the CDR3 is TGTGCCAGTAGACCGCGGAACACTGAAGCTTTCTTT. It codes for CASRPRNTEAFF.

The chain carries TRBV20-1 and TRBJ1-3; D call uncertain. In germline, CDR1 is DFQATT, CDR2 SNEGSKA (reference sequence). Trimming took 5 bases from V and 0 from J, leaving 2 bases between them. This CDR3 has 11 residues. CDR3 protein: CSADSGNTIYF. CDR3 bases: TGCAGTGCTGACTCTGGAAACACCATATATTTT.

The V and J genes are TRBV2 and TRBJ2-7; D is possibly TRBD1 (6 bases). The germline V gene has CDR1 SNHLY and CDR2 FYNNEI. Trimming pared 4 bases from V and 0 bases from J, leaving 10 bases between. This CDR3 spans 14 amino acids. Here the CDR3 reads CASSGQVSSYEQYF. The DNA for the CDR3 is TGTGCCAGCAGTGGACAGGTCAGCTCCTACGAGCAGTACTTC.